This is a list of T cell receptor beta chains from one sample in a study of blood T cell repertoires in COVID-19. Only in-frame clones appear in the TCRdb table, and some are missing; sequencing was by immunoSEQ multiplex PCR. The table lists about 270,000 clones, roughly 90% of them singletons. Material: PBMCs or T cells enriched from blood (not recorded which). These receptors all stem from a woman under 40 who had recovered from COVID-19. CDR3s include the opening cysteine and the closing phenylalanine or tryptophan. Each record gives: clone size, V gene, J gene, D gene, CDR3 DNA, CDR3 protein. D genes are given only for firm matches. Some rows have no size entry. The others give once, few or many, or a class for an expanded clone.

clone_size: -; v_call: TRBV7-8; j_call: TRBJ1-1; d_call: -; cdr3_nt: TGTGCCAGCAGCTTCGGACAGCTGAACACTGAAGCTTTCTTT; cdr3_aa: CASSFGQLNTEAFF
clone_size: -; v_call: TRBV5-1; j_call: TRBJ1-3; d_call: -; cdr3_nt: TGCGCCAGCAGCTCAGGGACTCCTGGAAACACCATATATTTT; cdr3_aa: CASSSGTPGNTIYF
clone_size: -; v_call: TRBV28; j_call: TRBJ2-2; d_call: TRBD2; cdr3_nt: TGTGCCAGCAGGGAGATGACTAGCCCGGGGGAGCTGTTTTTT; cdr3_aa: CASREMTSPGELFF
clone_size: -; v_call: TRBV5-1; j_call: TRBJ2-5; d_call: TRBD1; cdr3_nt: TGCGCCAGCAGCTTGGCCACGTGGTCCAGACAGGGGGCGAATGAGACCCAGTACTTC; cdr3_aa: CASSLATWSRQGANETQYF
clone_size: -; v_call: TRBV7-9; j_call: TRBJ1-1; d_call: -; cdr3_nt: TGTGCCAGCAGCCTCCAGGACACAAAACTCACTGAAGCTTTCTTT; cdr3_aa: CASSLQDTKLTEAFF
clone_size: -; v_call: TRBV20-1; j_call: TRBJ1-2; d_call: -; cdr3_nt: TGCAGTGCTAGTAGGGGAACCTATGGCTACACCTTC; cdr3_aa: CSASRGTYGYTF
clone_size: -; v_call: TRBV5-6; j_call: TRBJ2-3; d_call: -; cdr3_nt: TGTGCCAGCAGCGTGCGGGACCATACGCAGTATTTT; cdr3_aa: CASSVRDHTQYF
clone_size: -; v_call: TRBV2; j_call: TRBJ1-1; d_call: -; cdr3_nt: TGTGCCAGCAGTGTGGGCCCCCAAGGAGCTTTCTTT; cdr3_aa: CASSVGPQGAFF
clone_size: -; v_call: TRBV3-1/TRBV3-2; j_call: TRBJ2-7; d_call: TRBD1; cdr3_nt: TGTGCCAGCAGCCCCCGGGACAGGGGAGGGGGGCAGTACTTC; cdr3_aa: CASSPRDRGGGQYF
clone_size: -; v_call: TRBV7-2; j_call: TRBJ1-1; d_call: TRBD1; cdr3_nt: TGTGCCAGCAGTGGACAGGGGGCAAGCACTGAAGCTTTCTTT; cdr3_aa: CASSGQGASTEAFF
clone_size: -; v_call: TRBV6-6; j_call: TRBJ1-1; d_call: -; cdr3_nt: TGTGCCACCGAGCAATGGGAGGGGACTGAAGCTTTCTTT; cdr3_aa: CATEQWEGTEAFF
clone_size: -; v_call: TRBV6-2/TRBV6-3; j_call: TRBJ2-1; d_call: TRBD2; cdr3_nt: TGTGCCAGCAGTAAATACCTCGGGGCTAGCGGATACAATGAGCAGTTCTTC; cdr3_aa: CASSKYLGASGYNEQFF
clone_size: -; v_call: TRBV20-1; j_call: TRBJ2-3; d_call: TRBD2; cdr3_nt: TGCAGTGCTAGTATGGTTCCTAGCGGGAGAGATACGCAGTATTTT; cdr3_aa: CSASMVPSGRDTQYF
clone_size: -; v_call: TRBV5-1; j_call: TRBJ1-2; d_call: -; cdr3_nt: TGCGCCAGCAGCTTGGAATCCGGACAAAGTGGCTACACCTTC; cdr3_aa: CASSLESGQSGYTF
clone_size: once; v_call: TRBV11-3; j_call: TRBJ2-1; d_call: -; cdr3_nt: TGTGCCAGCAGCTTAGGCCACTACGGTGAGCAGTTCTTC; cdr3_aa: CASSLGHYGEQFF
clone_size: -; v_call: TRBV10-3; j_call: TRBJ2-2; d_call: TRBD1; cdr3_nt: TGTGCCATAGGGACAGGGGTTTCTGGGGAGCTGTTTTTT; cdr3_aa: CAIGTGVSGELFF
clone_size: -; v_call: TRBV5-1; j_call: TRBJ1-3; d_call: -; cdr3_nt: TGCGCCAGCAGCTTGGAGAGTTCGGTGGACACCATATATTTT; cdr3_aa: CASSLESSVDTIYF
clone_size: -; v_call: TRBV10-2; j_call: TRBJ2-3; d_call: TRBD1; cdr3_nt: TGCGCCAGCATGACAGGGCGGACAGATACGCAGTATTTT; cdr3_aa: CASMTGRTDTQYF
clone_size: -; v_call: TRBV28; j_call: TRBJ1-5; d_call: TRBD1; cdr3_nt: TGTGCCAGCAGTCCCCAGGACAGGGGGCGAAGCAATCAGCCCCAGCATTTT; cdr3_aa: CASSPQDRGRSNQPQHF
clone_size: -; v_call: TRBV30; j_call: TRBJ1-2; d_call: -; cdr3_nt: TGTGCCTGGAGTTCAGGGGTGGACTATGGCTACACCTTC; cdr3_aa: CAWSSGVDYGYTF
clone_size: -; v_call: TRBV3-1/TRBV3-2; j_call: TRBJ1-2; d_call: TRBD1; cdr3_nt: TGTGCCAGCAGCCAAGGGACAGGGCTAGCTTTTTATGGCTACACCTTC; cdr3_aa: CASSQGTGLAFYGYTF
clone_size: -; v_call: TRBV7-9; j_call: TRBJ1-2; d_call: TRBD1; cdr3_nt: TGTGCCAGCAGCTTAGCTGGGACAGGGAAGGGCTACACCTTC; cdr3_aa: CASSLAGTGKGYTF
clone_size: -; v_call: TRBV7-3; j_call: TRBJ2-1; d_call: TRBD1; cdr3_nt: TGTGCCAGCAGCACCCACAGGGGCCCCTACAATGAGCAGTTCTTC; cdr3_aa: CASSTHRGPYNEQFF
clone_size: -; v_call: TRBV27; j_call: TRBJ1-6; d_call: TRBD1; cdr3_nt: TGTGCCAGCAGATACAGGGGGTTGAGCTCACCCCTCCACTTT; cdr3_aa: CASRYRGLSSPLHF
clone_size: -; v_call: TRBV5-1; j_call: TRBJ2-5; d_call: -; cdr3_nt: TGCGCCAGCAGCTTGGCTAGGAGCTTCCAAGAGACCCAGTACTTC; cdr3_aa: CASSLARSFQETQYF
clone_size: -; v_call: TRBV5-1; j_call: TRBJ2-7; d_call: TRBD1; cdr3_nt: TGCGCCAGCAGCGAACGGACAGGGGCCTACGAGCAGTACTTC; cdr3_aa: CASSERTGAYEQYF
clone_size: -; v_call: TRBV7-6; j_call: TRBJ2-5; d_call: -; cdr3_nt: TGTGCCAGCAGCTTGGGGGGGCCTAGAGAGACCCAGTACTTC; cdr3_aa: CASSLGGPRETQYF
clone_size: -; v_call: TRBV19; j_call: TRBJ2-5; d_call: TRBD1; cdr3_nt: TGTGCCAGTTCAAGCCGGGACAGGGTACGGGAGACCCAGTACTTC; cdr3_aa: CASSSRDRVRETQYF
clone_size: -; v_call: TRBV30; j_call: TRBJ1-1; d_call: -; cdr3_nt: TGTGCCTGGAGTGTACCGGACAGTCCGAGAACTGAAGCTTTCTTT; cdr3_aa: CAWSVPDSPRTEAFF
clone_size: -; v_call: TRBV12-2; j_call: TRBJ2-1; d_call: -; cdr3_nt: TGTGCAAGTCGCTTAGATCCCCCAGCGTACGCCAACAATGAGCAGTTCTTC; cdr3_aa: CASRLDPPAYANNEQFF
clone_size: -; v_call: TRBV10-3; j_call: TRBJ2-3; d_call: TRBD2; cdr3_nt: TGTGCCATCAGCCAACTAGCGGGAGGGGGCGCAGATACGCAGTATTTT; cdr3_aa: CAISQLAGGGADTQYF
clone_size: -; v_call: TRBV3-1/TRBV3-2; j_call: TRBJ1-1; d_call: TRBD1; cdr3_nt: TGTGCCAGCAGCCGGACAGGTGCCACTGAAGCTTTCTTT; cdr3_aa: CASSRTGATEAFF
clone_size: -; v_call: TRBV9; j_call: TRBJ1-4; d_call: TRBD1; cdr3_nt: TGTGCCAGCAGCGTGACAGGGCGTAATGAAAAACTGTTTTTT; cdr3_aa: CASSVTGRNEKLFF
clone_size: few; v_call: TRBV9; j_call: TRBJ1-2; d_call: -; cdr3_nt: TGTGCCAGCAGCGTAGGCCAGGGGCTTGGGGGCTACACCTTC; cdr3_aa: CASSVGQGLGGYTF
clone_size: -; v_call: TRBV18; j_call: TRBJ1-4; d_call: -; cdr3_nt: TGTGCCAGCTCACTTCGACAGGAAGAAAAACTGTTTTTT; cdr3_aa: CASSLRQEEKLFF
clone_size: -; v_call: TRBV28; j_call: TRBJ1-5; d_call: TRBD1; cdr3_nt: TGTGCCAGCAGTTTATCCCCGTTTATCGCGGACAGGGGGAGCAATCAGCCCCAGCATTTT; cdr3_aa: CASSLSPFIADRGSNQPQHF
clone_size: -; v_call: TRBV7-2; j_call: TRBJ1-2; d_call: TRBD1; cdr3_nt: TGTGCCAGCAGCTTAATGCAGGGGGCGCGGAGTGGCTACACCTTC; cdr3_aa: CASSLMQGARSGYTF
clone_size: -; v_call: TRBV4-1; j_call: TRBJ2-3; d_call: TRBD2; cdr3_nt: TGCGCCAGTACGCTAGCGGGAGGCCCGTACACAGATACGCAGTATTTT; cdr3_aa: CASTLAGGPYTDTQYF
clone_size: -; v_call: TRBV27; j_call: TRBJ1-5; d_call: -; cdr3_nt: TGTGCCAGCAGAGAAACAGGTTATAGCAATCAGCCCCAGCATTTT; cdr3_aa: CASRETGYSNQPQHF
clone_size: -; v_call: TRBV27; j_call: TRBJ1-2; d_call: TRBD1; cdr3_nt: TGTGCCAGCAGTGGACAGGGAAACTATGGCTACACCTTC; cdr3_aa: CASSGQGNYGYTF